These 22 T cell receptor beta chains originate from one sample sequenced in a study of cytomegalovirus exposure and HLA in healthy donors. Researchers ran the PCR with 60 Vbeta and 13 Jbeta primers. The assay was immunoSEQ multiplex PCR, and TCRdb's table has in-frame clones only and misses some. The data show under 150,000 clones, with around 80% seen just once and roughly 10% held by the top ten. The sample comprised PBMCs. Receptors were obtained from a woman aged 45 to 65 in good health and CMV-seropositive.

CDR3 DNA: TGCGCCAGCAGCCCGGGGAAGAGTTCCTACAATGAGCAGTTCTTC. It encodes CASSPGKSSYNEQFF. The chain is built from TRBV5-1 and TRBJ2-1, with D perhaps TRBD2 (5 bases). The CDR3 runs to 15 residues. The V end was cut by 4 bases, the J end by 1 base, with 12 bases between. In germline, CDR1 is SGHRS, CDR2 YFSETQ.

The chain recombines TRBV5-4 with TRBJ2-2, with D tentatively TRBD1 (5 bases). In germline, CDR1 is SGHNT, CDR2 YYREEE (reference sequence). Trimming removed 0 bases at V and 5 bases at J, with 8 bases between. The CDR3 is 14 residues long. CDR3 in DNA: TGTGCCAGCAGCTTGGGACAGACGACCGGGGAGCTGTTTTTT. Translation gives CASSLGQTTGELFF.

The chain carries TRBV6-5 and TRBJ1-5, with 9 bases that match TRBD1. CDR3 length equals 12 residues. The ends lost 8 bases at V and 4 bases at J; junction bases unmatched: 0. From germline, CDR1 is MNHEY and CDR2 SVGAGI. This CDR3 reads CASGTGNQPQHF. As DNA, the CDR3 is TGTGCCAGCGGGACAGGGAATCAGCCCCAGCATTTT.

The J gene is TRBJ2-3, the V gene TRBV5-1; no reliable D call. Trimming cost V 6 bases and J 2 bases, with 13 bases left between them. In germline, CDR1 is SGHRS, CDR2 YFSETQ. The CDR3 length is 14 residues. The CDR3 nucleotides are TGCGCCAGCAAAGCGACTCTTATCACAGATACGCAGTATTTT. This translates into CASKATLITDTQYF.

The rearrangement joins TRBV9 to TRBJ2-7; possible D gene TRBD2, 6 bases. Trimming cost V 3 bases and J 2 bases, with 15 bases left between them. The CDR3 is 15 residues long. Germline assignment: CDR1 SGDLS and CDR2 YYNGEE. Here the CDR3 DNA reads TGTGCCAGCAGCGGTGGGATGGGGGGAGCCTACGAGCAGTACTTC. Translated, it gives CASSGGMGGAYEQYF.

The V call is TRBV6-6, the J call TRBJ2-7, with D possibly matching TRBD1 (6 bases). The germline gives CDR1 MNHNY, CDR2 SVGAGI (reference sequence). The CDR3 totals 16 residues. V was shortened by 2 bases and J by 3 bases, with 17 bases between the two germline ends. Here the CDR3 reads CASSYGQSAEHYEQYF. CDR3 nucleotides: TGTGCCAGCAGTTACGGACAGTCAGCGGAGCACTACGAGCAGTACTTC.

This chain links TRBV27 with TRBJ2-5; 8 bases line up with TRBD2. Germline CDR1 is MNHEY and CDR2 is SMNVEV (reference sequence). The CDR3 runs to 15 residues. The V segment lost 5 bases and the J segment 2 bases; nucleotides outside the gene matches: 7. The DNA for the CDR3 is TGTGCCAGCAGTCCCCGGGAGGGCCAACAAGAGACCCAGTACTTC. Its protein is CASSPREGQQETQYF.

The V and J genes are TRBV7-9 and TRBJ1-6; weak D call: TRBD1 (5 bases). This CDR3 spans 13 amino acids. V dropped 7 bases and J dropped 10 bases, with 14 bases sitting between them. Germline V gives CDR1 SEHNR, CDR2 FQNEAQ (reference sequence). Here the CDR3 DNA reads TGTGCCAGCAACCCCCCGGGGGGATCACCCCTCCACTTT. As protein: CASNPPGGSPLHF.

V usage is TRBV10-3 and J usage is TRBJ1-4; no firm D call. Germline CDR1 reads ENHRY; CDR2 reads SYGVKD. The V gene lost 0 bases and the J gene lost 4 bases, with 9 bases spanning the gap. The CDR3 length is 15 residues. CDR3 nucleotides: TGTGCCATCAGTGAGTCGCAGGTGGATAATGAAAAACTGTTTTTT. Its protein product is CAISESQVDNEKLFF.

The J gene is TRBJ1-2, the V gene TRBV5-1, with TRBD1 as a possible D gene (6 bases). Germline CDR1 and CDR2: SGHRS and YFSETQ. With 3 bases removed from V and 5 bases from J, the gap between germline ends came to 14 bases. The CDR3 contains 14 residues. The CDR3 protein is CASSSGHQSYGYTF. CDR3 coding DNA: TGCGCCAGCAGCTCGGGACACCAATCTTATGGCTACACCTTC.

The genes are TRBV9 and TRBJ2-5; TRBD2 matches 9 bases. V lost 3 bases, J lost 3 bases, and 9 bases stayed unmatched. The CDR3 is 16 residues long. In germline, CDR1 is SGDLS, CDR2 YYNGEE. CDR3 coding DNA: TGTGCCAGCAGCGGGAGCGGGGGGACAGTAGAAGAGACCCAGTACTTC. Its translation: CASSGSGGTVEETQYF.

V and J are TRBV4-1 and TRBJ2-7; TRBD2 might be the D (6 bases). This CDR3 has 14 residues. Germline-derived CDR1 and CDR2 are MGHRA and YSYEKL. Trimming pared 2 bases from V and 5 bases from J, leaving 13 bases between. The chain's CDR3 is CASSQPGSKNEQYF. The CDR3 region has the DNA TGCGCCAGCAGCCAACCCGGGAGTAAGAACGAGCAGTACTTC.

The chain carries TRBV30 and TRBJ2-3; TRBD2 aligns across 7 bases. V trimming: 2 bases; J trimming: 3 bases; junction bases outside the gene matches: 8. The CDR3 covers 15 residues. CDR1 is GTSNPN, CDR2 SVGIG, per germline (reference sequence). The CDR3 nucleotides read TGTGCCTGGAGTCCAACTAGCGTTTGGACAGATACGCAGTATTTT. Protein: CAWSPTSVWTDTQYF.

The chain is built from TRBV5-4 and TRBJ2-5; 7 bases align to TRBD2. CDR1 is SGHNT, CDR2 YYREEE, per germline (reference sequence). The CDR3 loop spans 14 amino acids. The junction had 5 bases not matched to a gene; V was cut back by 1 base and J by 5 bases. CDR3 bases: TGTGCCAGCAGCTTGTCCGGGACTACGGAGACCCAGTACTTC. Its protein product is CASSLSGTTETQYF.

The CDR3 DNA reads TGCGCCAGCAGCTTAGCAGGGGAGAAAGCTTTCTTT. Its translation is CASSLAGEKAFF. J is TRBJ1-1 and V is TRBV5-1, with D possibly being TRBD1 (6 bases). This CDR3 region has 12 residues. Germline V gene data show CDR1 as SGHRS and CDR2 as YFSETQ. Trimming removed 2 bases from V and 9 bases from J, with 11 bases in between. Variable domain in full (rest from reference TRBV5-1 and TRBJ1-1): KAGVTQTPRYLIKTRGQQVTLSCSPISGHRSVSWYQQTPGQGLQFLFEYFSETQRNKGNFPGRFSGRQFSNSRSEMNVSTLELGDSALYLCASSLAGEKAFFGQGTRLTVV.

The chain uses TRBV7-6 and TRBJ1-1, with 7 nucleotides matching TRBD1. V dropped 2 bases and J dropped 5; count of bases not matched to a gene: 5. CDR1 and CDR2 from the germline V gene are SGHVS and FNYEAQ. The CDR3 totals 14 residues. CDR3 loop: CASSLWQGGTEAFF. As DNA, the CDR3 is TGTGCCAGCAGCTTATGGCAGGGGGGTACTGAAGCTTTCTTT. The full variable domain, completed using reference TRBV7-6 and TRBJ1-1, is GAGVSQSPRYKVTKRGQDVALRCDPISGHVSLYWYRQALGQGPEFLTYFNYEAQQDKSGLPNDRFSAERPEGSISTLTIQRTEQRDSAMYRCASSLWQGGTEAFFGQGTRLTVV.

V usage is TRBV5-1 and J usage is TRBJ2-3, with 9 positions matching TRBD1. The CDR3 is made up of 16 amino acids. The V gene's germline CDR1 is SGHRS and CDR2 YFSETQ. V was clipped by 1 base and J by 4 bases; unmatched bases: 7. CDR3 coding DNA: TGCGCCAGCAGCTTGATGGGACAGGGAGGTCCAGATACGCAGTATTTT. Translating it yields CASSLMGQGGPDTQYF.

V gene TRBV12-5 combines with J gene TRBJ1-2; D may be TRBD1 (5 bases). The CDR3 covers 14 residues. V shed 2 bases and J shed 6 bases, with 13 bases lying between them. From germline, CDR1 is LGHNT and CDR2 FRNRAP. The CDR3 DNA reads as TGTGCTAGTGGTTTGCTTTTGGGGGGGGATGGCTACACCTTC. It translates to CASGLLLGGDGYTF.

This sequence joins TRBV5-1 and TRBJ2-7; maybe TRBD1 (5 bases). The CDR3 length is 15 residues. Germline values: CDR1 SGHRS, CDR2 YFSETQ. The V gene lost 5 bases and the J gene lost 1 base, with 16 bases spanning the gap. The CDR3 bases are TGCGCCAGCAGACCCGACAGCTACCTATCCTACGAGCAGTACTTC. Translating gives CASRPDSYLSYEQYF.

As DNA, the CDR3 is TGTGCCAGCACCCCCAGGGCAACGAGGGAGGGAAACTATGGCTACACCTTC. Encoded protein: CASTPRATREGNYGYTF. The chain links TRBV2 to TRBJ1-2, with D possibly TRBD1 on 5 matching bases. The ends were cut back, 7 bases at V and 2 bases at J, with 23 bases in the middle. The CDR3 is 17 residues long. Germline assignment: CDR1 SNHLY and CDR2 FYNNEI.

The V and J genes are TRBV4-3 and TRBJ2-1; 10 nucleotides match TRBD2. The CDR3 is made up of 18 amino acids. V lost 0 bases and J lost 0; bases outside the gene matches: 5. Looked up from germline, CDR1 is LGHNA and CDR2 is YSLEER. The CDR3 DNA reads TGCGCCAGCAGCCAAGAGGCGACTAGCGGGTTCTCCTACAATGAGCAGTTCTTC. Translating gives CASSQEATSGFSYNEQFF.

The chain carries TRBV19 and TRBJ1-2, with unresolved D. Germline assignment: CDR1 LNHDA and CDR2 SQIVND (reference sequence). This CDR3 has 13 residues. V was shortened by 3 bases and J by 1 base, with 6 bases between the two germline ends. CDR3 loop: CASSMSSNYGYTF. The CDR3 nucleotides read TGTGCCAGTAGTATGTCCAGTAACTATGGCTACACCTTC.